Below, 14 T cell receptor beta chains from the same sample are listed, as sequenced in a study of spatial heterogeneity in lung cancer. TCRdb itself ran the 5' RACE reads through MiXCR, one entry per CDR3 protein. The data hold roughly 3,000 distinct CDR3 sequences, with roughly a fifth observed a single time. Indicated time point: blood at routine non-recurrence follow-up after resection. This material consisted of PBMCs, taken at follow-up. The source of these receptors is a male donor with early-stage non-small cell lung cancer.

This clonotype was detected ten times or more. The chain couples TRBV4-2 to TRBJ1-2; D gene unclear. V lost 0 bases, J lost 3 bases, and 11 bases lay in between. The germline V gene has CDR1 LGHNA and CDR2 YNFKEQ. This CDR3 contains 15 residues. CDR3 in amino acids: CASSQEWGRDYGYTF. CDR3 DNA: TGTGCCAGCAGCCAAGAATGGGGTCGGGACTATGGCTACACCTTC.

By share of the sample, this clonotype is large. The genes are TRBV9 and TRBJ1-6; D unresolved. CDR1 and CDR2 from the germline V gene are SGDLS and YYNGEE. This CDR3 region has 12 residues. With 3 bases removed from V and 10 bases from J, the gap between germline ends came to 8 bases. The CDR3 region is CASSGTGSPLHF. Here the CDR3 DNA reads TGTGCCAGCAGCGGAACGGGGTCACCCCTCCACTTT.

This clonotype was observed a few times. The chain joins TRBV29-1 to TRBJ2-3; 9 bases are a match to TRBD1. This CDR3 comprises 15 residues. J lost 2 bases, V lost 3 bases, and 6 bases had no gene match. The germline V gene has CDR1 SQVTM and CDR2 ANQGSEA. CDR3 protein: CSVDSGTGSTDTQYF. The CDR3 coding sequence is TGCAGCGTTGATTCCGGGACAGGGTCCACAGATACGCAGTATTTT.

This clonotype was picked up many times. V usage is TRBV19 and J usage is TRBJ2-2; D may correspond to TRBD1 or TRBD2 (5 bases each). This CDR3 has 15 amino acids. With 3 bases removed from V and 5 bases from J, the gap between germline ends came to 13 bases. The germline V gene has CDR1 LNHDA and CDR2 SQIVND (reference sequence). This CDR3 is CASSISGAGTGELFF. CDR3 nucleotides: TGTGCCAGTAGTATCTCCGGGGCGGGTACCGGGGAGCTGTTTTTT.

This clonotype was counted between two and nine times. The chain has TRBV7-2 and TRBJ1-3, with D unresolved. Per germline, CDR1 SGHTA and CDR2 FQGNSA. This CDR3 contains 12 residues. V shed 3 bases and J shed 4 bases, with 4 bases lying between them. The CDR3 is CASSFGGNTIYF. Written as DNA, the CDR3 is TGTGCCAGCAGCTTTGGAGGAAACACCATATATTTT.

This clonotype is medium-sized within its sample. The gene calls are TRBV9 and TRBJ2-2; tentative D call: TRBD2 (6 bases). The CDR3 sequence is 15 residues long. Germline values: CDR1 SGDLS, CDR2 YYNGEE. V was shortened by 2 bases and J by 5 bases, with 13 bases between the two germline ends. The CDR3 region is CASSVGGRATGELFF. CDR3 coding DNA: TGTGCCAGCAGCGTGGGGGGACGGGCTACCGGGGAGCTGTTTTTT.

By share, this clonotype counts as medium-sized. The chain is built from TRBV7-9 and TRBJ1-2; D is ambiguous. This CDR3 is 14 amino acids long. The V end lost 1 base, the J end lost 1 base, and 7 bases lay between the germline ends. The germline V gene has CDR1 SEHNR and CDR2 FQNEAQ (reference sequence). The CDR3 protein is CASSLGVVNYGYTF. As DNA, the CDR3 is TGTGCCAGCAGCTTAGGAGTGGTTAACTATGGCTACACCTTC.

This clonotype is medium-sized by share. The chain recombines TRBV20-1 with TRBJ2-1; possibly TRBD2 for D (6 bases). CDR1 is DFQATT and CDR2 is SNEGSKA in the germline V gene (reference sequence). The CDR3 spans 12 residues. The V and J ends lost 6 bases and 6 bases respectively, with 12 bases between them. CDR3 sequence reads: CSAWDLLNEQFF. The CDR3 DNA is TGCAGTGCGTGGGACTTGCTCAATGAGCAGTTCTTC.

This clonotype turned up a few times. Here the CDR3 DNA reads TGTGCCAGCAGCTTGGACTGGGCTAGCACAGATACGCAGTATTTT. The encoded protein is CASSLDWASTDTQYF. The J gene is TRBJ2-3, the V gene TRBV5-6; D gene unclear. Per germline, CDR1 SGHDT and CDR2 YYEEEE. There are 15 residues in the CDR3. Trimming took 0 bases from V and 0 from J, leaving 8 bases between them.

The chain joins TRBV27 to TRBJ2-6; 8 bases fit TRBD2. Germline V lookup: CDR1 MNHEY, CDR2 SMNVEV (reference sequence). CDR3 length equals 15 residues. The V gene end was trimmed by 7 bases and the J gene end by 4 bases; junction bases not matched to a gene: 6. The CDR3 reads CASKREGSGANVLTF. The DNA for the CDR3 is TGTGCCAGCAAACGGGAGGGCTCCGGGGCCAACGTCCTGACTTTC.

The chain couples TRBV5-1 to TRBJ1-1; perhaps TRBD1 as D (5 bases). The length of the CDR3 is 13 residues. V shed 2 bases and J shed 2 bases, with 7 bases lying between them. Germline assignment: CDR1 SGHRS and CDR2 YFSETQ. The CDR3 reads CASSFWDNTEAFF. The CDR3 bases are TGCGCCAGCAGCTTTTGGGACAACACTGAAGCTTTCTTT.

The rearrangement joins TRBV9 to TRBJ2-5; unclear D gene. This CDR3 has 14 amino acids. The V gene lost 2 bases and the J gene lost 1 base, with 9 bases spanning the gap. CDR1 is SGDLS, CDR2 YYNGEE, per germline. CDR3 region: CASSVLGGQETQYF. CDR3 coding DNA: TGTGCCAGCAGCGTTTTGGGCGGCCAAGAGACCCAGTACTTC. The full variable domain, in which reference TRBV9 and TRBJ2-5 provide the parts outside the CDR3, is DSGVTQTPKHLITATGQRVTLRCSPRSGDLSVYWYQQSLDQGLQFLIQYYNGEERAKGNILERFSAQQFPDLHSELNLSSLELGDSALYFCASSVLGGQETQYFGPGTRLLVL.

The CDR3 here is CASSGGSNQPQHF. CDR3 DNA: TGTGCCAGCAGTGGGGGAAGCAATCAGCCCCAGCATTTT. This chain uses TRBV2 with TRBJ1-5; no definite D call. Germline lookup yields CDR1 SNHLY and CDR2 FYNNEI. Trimming cost V 4 bases and J 1 base, with 5 bases left between them. This CDR3 region has 13 residues.

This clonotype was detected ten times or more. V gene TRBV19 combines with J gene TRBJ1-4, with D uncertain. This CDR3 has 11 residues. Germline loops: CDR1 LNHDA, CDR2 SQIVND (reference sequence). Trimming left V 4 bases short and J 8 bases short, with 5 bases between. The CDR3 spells CASSTDEKLFF. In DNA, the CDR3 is TGTGCCAGTAGTACGGACGAAAAACTGTTTTTT.